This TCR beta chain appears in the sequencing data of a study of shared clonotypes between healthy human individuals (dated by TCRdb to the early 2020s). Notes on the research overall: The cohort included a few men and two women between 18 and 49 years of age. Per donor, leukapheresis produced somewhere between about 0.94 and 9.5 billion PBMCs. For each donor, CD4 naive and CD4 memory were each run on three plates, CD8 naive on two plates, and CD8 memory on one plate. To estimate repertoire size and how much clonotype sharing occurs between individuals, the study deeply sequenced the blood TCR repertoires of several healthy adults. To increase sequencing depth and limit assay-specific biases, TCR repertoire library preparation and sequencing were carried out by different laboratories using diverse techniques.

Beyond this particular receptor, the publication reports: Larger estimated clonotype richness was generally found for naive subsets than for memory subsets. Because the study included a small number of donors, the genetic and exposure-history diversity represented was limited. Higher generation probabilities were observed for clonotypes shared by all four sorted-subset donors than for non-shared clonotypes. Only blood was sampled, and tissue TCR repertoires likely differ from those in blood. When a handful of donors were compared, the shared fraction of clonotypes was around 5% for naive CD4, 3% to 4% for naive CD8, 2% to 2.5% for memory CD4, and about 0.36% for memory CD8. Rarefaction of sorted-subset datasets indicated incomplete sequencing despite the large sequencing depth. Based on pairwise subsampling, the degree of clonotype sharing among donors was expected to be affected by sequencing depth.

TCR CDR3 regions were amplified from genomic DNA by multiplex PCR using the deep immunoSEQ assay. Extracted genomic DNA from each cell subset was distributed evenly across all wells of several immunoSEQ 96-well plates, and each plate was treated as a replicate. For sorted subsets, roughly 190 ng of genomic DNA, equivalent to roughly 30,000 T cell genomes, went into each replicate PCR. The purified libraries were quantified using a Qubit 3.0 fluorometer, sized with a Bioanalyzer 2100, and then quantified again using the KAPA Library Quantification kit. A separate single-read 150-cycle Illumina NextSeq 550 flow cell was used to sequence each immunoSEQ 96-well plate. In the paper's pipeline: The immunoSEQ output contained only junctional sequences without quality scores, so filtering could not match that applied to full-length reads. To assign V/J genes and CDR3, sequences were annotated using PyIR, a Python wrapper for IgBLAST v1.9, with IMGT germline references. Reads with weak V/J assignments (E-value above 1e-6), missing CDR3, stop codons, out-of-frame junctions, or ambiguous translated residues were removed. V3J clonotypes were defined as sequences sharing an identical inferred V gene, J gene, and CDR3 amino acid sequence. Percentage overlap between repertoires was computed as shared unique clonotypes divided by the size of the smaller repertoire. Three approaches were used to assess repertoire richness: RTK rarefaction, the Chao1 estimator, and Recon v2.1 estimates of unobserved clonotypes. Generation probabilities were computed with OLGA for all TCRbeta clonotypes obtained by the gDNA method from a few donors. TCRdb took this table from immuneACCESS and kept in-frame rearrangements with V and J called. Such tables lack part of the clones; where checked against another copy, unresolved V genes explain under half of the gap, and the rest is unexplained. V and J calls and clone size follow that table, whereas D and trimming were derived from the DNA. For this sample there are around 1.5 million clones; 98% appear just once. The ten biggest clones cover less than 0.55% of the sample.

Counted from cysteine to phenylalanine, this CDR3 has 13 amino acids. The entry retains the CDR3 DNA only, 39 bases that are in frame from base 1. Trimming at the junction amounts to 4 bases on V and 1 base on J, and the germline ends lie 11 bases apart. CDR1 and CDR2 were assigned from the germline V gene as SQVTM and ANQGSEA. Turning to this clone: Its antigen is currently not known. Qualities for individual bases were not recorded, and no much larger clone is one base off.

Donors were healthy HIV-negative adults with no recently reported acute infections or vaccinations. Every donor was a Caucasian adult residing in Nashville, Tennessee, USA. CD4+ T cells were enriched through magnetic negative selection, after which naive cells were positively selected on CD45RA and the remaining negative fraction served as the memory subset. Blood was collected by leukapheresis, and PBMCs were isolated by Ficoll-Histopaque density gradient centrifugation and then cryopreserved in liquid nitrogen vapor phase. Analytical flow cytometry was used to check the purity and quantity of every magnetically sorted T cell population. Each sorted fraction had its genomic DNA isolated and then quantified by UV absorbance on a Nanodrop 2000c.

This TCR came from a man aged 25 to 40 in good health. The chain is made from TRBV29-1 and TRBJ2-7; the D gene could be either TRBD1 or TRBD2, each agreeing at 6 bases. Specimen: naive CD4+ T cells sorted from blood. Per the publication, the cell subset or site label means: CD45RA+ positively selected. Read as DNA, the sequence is TGCAGCGTTGGGGGGGCTGGGTCCTACGAGCAGTACTTC. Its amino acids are CSVGGAGSYEQYF.